The rows below give T cell receptor beta chains drawn from one sample of a study of cytomegalovirus exposure and HLA in healthy donors. TCRdb's copy holds only in-frame clones and misses some; the assay was immunoSEQ multiplex PCR. The sample has more than 140,000 clones; the top ten hold 2% to 2.5%. Sequencing used PBMCs. These receptors were collected from a woman aged 18-35 years in good health and CMV-seronegative. Both conserved end residues are part of each CDR3. The order of the fields is V gene, J gene, D gene, CDR3 length, CDR3 DNA, CDR3 protein. A D gene is named only where the DNA matches it firmly.

v_gene: TRBV14
j_gene: TRBJ1-3
d_gene: NA
len: 12
CDR3nt: TGTGCCAGCAGCCGAGGGGGAAACACCATATATTTT
CDR3aa: CASSRGGNTIYF

v_gene: TRBV2
j_gene: TRBJ2-1
d_gene: TRBD1
len: 15
CDR3nt: TGTGCCAGCAGTGACTTGACGAGACAGGGAAATGAGCAGTTCTTC
CDR3aa: CASSDLTRQGNEQFF

v_gene: TRBV5-1
j_gene: TRBJ2-3
d_gene: NA
len: 16
CDR3nt: TGCGCCAGCAGCTTGGGACAGGTTTCTAGCACAGATACGCAGTATTTT
CDR3aa: CASSLGQVSSTDTQYF

v_gene: TRBV14
j_gene: TRBJ2-1
d_gene: TRBD2
len: 16
CDR3nt: TGTGCCAGCAGCCAGTTTGTAGCGGGAGTTGGCGGTGAGCAGTTCTTC
CDR3aa: CASSQFVAGVGGEQFF

v_gene: TRBV5-1
j_gene: TRBJ2-5
d_gene: TRBD2
len: 16
CDR3nt: TGCGCCAGCAGCTTGAGTACTAGCGGGAGCGGAAAGACCCAGTACTTC
CDR3aa: CASSLSTSGSGKTQYF

v_gene: TRBV11-2
j_gene: TRBJ2-3
d_gene: NA
len: 15
CDR3nt: TGTGCCAGCAGCTTCTCGAGGGAACCTACAGATACGCAGTATTTT
CDR3aa: CASSFSREPTDTQYF

v_gene: TRBV7-7
j_gene: TRBJ2-2
d_gene: TRBD1
len: 17
CDR3nt: TGTGCTAGCAGCCCCTATTCCGGGACAGGGGGCACCGGGGAGCTGTTTTTT
CDR3aa: CASSPYSGTGGTGELFF

v_gene: TRBV6-1
j_gene: TRBJ2-5
d_gene: NA
len: 14
CDR3nt: TGTGCCACACTAGGATCCTATAGACAAGAGACCCAGTACTTC
CDR3aa: CATLGSYRQETQYF

v_gene: TRBV6-6
j_gene: TRBJ1-2
d_gene: NA
len: 14
CDR3nt: TGTGCCAGCAGTTACGGGCACAGGGATGCTGGCTACACCTTC
CDR3aa: CASSYGHRDAGYTF

v_gene: TRBV27
j_gene: TRBJ2-1
d_gene: NA
len: 12
CDR3nt: TGTGCCAGCAGTTTAGGCGGGCATTCGCAGTTCTTC
CDR3aa: CASSLGGHSQFF

v_gene: TRBV5-1
j_gene: TRBJ1-1
d_gene: NA
len: 18
CDR3nt: TGCGCCAGCAGCTTGGAGTCGCAGGGGCTGCCTTGGAACACTGAAGCTTTCTTT
CDR3aa: CASSLESQGLPWNTEAFF

v_gene: TRBV7-8
j_gene: TRBJ1-3
d_gene: TRBD1
len: 17
CDR3nt: TGTGCCAGCAGCTCTATACTGACAGGGGGCTCTGGAAACACCATATATTTT
CDR3aa: CASSSILTGGSGNTIYF

v_gene: TRBV7-6
j_gene: TRBJ2-7
d_gene: NA
len: 13
CDR3nt: TGTGCCAGCAGCTCTCCCCCAGGTTACGAGCAGTACTTC
CDR3aa: CASSSPPGYEQYF

v_gene: TRBV6-4
j_gene: TRBJ2-1
d_gene: TRBD2
len: 14
CDR3nt: TGTGCCAGCAGTGTTGCGGGAGGGGGCAATGAGCAGTTCTTC
CDR3aa: CASSVAGGGNEQFF

v_gene: TRBV21-1
j_gene: TRBJ2-3
d_gene: NA
len: 20
CDR3nt: TGTGCCAGCAGCAAAAAGAAAGCGGGGCGGGAGGGGGGAGGTCCGGATACGCAGTATTTT
CDR3aa: CASSKKKAGREGGGPDTQYF

v_gene: TRBV25-1
j_gene: TRBJ2-7
d_gene: NA
len: 15
CDR3nt: TGTGCCAGCAGTGAAGGGGACAAGGGGCCGAACGAGCAGTACTTC
CDR3aa: CASSEGDKGPNEQYF

v_gene: TRBV1
j_gene: TRBJ2-1
d_gene: NA
len: 17
CDR3nt: TGCACCAGCAGCCGGGAGGGCCAGCGGGGCAACTACAATGAGCAGTTCTTC
CDR3aa: CTSSREGQRGNYNEQFF

v_gene: TRBV6-1
j_gene: TRBJ2-7
d_gene: NA
len: 12
CDR3nt: TGTGCCAGCAGCCCTCTAAACTACGAGCAGTACTTC
CDR3aa: CASSPLNYEQYF

v_gene: TRBV9
j_gene: TRBJ1-1
d_gene: NA
len: 13
CDR3nt: TGTGCCAGCAGCGACAGTGTTAACACTGAAGCTTTCTTT
CDR3aa: CASSDSVNTEAFF

v_gene: TRBV5-6
j_gene: TRBJ2-4
d_gene: TRBD1
len: 14
CDR3nt: TGTGCCAGCAGCTATGGGACAGGGGGCGACATTCAGTACTTC
CDR3aa: CASSYGTGGDIQYF

v_gene: TRBV18
j_gene: TRBJ2-7
d_gene: TRBD1
len: 18
CDR3nt: TGTGCCAGCTCACCGGCCCCTCCGGGACAGGGGGACCCCTACGAGCAGTACTTC
CDR3aa: CASSPAPPGQGDPYEQYF

v_gene: TRBV30
j_gene: TRBJ1-4
d_gene: NA
len: 14
CDR3nt: TGTGCCTGGAGTGTAAGACGGCAGGTTGAAAAACTGTTTTTT
CDR3aa: CAWSVRRQVEKLFF

v_gene: TRBV5-6
j_gene: TRBJ2-7
d_gene: NA
len: 14
CDR3nt: TGTGCCAGCAGCTTCGGGATACCGGGCTACGAGCAGTACTTC
CDR3aa: CASSFGIPGYEQYF

v_gene: TRBV30
j_gene: TRBJ1-6
d_gene: NA
len: 13
CDR3nt: TGTGCCTGGGCAGTCTCCTATAATTCACCCCTCCACTTT
CDR3aa: CAWAVSYNSPLHF

v_gene: TRBV5-6
j_gene: TRBJ1-3
d_gene: NA
len: 13
CDR3nt: TGTGCCAGCAGCTTCGCGGCCGGAAACACCATATATTTT
CDR3aa: CASSFAAGNTIYF